The clone carrying this TCR beta chain was found once. Its specificity is unknown. The multiple sclerosis controls, all treatment-naive patients, had relapsing-remitting disease that was stable or active. The source of the sample is a study of CD8 T cells in Susac syndrome. Study-wide findings and caveats: A relatively small number of individuals underwent TCR sequencing and HLA analysis.

Random hexamers were used to reverse transcribe the RNA input (about 0.5 to 1 ug). An immunoSEQ multiplex PCR generated amplified TCR beta CDR3 products spanning 54 Vbeta and 13 Jbeta. In TCRdb, the immunoSEQ multiplex PCR reads were re-called with MiXCR into one record per CDR3 protein. Of about 280,000 distinct CDR3 sequences in the sample, more than 75% were seen once. The CDR3 spans 17 residues. Looked up from germline, CDR1 is MNHEY and CDR2 is SMNVEV (reference sequence). V lost 3 bases, J lost 4 bases, and 11 bases stayed unmatched. Specimen: CD8+ T cells from PBMCs. The clonotype comes from a human donor with multiple sclerosis. J is TRBJ1-5 and V is TRBV27; TRBD1 matches 8 bases. This CDR3 reads CASSFVRGQGTNQPQHF. Written as DNA, the CDR3 is TGTGCCAGCAGTTTCGTCAGGGGGCAAGGGACAAATCAGCCCCAGCATTTT.